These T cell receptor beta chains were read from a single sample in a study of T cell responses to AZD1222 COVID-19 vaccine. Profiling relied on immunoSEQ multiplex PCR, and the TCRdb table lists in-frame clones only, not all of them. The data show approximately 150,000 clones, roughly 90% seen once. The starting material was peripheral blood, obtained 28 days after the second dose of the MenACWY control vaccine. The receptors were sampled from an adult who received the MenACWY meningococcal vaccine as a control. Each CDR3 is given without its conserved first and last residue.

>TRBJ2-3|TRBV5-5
ASRPRLQGPDTQY
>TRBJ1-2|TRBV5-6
ASSTGTVVGYT
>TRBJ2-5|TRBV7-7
ASSRLAGLQETQY
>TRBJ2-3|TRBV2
ASRDRTGLSGDTQY
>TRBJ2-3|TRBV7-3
ASSLSRIDTQY
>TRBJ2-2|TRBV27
ASSLVPPRTGELF
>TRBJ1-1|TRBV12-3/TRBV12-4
ASSLLSEAF
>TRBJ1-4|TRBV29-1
SAERQGGEKLF
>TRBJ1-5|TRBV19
ASSIYSHSNQPQH
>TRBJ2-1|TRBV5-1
ASSLTPDGGEQF
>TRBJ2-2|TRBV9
ASSVGASETGELF
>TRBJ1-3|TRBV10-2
ASSEIQGRNTIY
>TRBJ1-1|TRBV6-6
ASSFTPTGWYTEAF
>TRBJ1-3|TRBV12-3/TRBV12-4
ASSWSGNTIY
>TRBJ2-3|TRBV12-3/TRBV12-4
ASSFSTDTQY
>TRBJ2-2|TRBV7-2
ASSFRGPFGELF
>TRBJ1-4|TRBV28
ASSWGGGAIEKLF
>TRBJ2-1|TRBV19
ASSGGQGRGYNEQF
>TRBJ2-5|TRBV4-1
ASSQVTGETQY
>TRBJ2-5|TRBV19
ASSMKRQGQETQY
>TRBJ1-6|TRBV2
ASRERGRIYNSPLH
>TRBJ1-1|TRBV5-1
ASRFRGGENTEAF
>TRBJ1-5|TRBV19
ASTLSRDRGLQPQH
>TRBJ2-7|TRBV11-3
ASSHRSGTGYEQY
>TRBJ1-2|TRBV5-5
ASSSTGTANYGYT
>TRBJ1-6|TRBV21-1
ASSKEGTDNSPLH
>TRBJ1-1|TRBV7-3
ASSLKGPTVNTEAF
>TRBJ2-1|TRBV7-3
ASGTSGGEQF
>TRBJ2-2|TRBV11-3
ASSLPLTGELF
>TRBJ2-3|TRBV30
AWSPGLAGEGDTQY
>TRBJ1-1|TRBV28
ASSTGTQNTEAF
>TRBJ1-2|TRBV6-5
ASSPHRVDNYGYT